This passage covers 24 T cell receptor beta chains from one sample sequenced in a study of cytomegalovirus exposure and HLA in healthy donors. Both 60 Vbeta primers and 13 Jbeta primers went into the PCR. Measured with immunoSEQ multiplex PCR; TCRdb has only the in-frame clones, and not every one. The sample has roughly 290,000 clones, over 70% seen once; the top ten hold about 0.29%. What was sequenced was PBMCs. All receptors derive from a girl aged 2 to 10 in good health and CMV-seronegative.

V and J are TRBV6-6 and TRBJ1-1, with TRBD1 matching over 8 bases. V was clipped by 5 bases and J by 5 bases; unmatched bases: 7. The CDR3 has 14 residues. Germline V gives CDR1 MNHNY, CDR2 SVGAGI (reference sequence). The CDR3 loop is CASSRRQGATEAFF. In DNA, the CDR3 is TGTGCCAGCAGTAGGAGGCAGGGGGCGACTGAAGCTTTCTTT.

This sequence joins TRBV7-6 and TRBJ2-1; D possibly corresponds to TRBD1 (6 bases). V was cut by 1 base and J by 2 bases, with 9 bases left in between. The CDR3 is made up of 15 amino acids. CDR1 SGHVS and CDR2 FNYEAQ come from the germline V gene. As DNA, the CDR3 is TGTGCCAGCAGCTTAGGACAGGAACCCTACAATGAGCAGTTCTTC. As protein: CASSLGQEPYNEQFF.

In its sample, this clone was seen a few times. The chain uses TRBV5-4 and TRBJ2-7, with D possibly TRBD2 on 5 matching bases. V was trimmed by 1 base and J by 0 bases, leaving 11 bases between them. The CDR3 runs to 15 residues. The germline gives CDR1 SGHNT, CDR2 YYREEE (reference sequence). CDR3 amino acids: CASSLNGLSSYEQYF. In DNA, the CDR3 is TGTGCCAGCAGCTTGAATGGACTCAGCTCCTACGAGCAGTACTTC.

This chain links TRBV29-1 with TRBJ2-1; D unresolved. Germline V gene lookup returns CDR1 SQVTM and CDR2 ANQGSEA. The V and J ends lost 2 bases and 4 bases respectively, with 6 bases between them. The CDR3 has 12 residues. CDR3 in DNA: TGCAGCGTTGAATTCAGGTACAATGAGCAGTTCTTC. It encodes CSVEFRYNEQFF.

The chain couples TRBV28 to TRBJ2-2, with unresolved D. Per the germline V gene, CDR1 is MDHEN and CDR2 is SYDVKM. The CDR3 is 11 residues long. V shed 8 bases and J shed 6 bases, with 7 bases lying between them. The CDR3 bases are TGTGCCAGCGCTAGTTCCGGGGAGCTGTTTTTT. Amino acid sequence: CASASSGELFF.

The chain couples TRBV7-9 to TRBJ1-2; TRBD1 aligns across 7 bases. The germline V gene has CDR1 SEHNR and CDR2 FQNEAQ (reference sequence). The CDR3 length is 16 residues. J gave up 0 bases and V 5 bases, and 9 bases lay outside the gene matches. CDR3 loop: CASSPRGQIANYGYTF. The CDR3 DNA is TGTGCCAGCAGCCCGCGGGGACAGATAGCTAACTATGGCTACACCTTC.

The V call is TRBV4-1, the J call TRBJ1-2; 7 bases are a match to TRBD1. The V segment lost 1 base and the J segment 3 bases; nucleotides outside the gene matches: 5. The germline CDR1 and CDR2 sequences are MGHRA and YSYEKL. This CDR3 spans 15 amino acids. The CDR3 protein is CASSQAQGDDYGYTF. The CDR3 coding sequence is TGCGCCAGCAGCCAAGCGCAGGGGGACGACTATGGCTACACCTTC.

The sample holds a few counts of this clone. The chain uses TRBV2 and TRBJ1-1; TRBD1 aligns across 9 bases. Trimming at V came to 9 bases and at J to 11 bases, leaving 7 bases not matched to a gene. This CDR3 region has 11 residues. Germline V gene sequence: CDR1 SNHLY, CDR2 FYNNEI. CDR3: CASIGQGRAFF. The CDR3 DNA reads TGTGCCAGTATCGGACAGGGGCGTGCTTTCTTT.

This CDR3 is CASSLMGQINEKLFF. CDR3 sequence (DNA): TGCGCCAGCAGCTTGATGGGGCAAATTAATGAAAAACTGTTTTTT. V and J are TRBV5-1 and TRBJ1-4, with a weak D call TRBD1 (5 bases). CDR3 length: 15 amino acids. Trimming took off 1 base at V and 4 bases at J, with 11 bases between the two ends. Germline V lookup: CDR1 SGHRS, CDR2 YFSETQ.

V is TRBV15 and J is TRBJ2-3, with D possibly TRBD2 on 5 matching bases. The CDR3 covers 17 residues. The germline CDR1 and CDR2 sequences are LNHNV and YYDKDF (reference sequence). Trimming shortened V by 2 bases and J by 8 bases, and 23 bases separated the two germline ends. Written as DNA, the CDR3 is TGTGCCACCAGCAGATCGTACACACTTAGGTTTGAGGGTACGCAGTATTTT. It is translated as CATSRSYTLRFEGTQYF.

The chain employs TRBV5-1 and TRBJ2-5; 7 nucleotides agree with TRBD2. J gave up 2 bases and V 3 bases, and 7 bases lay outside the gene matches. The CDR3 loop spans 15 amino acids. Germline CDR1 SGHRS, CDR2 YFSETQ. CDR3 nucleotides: TGCGCCAGCAGCTACCCAAGCGGGGCTCAAGAGACCCAGTACTTC. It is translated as CASSYPSGAQETQYF.

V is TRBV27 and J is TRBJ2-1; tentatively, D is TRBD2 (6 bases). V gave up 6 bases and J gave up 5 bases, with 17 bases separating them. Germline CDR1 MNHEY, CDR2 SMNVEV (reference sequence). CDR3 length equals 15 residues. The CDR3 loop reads CASSPGLIHNNEQFF. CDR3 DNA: TGTGCCAGCAGCCCGGGACTCATACATAACAATGAGCAGTTCTTC.

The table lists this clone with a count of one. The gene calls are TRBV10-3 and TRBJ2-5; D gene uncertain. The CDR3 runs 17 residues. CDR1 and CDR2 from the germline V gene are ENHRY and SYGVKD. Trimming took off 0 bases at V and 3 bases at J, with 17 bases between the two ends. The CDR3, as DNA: TGTGCCATCAGTGAGTCGACTCGTTGGCCGACCAAAGAGACCCAGTACTTC. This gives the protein CAISESTRWPTKETQYF.

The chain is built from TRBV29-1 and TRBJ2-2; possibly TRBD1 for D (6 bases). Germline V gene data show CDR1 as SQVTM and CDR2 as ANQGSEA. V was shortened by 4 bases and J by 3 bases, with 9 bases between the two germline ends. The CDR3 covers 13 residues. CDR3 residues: CSVARTDTGELFF. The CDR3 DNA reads TGCAGCGTTGCCCGGACAGACACCGGGGAGCTGTTTTTT.

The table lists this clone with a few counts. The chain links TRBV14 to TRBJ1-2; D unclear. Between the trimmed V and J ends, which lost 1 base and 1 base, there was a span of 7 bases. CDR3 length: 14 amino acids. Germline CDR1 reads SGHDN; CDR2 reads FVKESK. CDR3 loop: CASSQVAGNYGYTF. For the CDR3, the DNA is TGTGCCAGCAGCCAAGTTGCGGGTAACTATGGCTACACCTTC.

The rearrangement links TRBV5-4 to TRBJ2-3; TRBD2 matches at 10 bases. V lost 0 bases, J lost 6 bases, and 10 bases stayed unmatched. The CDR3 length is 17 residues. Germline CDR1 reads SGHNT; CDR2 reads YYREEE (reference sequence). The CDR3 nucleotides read TGTGCCAGCAGCTTGGAACCTAGCGGGGGTCACGCGGATACGCAGTATTTT. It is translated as CASSLEPSGGHADTQYF.

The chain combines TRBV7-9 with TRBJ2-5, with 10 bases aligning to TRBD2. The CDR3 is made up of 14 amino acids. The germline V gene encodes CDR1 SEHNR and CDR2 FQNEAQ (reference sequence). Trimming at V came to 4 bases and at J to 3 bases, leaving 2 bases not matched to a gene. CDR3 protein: CASSSSGGEETQYF. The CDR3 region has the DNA TGTGCCAGCAGCTCCAGCGGGGGGGAAGAGACCCAGTACTTC.

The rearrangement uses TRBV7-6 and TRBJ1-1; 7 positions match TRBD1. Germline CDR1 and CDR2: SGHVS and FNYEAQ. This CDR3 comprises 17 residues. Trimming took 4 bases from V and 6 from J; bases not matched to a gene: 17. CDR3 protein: CASSSDILDRIGAEAFF. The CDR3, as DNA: TGTGCCAGCAGCTCAGACATCCTGGACAGGATCGGCGCTGAAGCTTTCTTT.

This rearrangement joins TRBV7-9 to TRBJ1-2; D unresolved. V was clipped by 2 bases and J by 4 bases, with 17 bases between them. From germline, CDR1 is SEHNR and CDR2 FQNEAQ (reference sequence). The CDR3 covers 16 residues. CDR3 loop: CASSLNFVEPIYGYTF. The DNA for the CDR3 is TGTGCCAGCAGCTTAAATTTTGTAGAGCCTATCTATGGCTACACCTTC.

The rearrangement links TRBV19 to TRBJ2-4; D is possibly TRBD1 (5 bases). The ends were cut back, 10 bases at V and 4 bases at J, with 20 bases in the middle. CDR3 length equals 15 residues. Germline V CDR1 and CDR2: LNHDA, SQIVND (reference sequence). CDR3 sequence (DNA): TGTGCCACCGCCTTTGTCGGCAGGGCAAAAAACATTCAGTACTTC. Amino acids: CATAFVGRAKNIQYF.

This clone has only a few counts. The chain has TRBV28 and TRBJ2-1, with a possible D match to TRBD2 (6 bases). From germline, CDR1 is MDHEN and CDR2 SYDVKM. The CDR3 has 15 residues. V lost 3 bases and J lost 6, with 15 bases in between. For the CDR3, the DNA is TGTGCCAGCAGTTTCACGGGACTCTCGGCCAATGAGCAGTTCTTC. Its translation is CASSFTGLSANEQFF.

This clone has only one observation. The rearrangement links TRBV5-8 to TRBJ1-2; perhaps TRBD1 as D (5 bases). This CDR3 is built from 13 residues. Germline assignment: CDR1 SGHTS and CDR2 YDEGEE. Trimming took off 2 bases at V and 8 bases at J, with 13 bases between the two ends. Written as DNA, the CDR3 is TGTGCCAGCAGCTTCAGCAGGGCCTACGGCTACACCTTC. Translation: CASSFSRAYGYTF.

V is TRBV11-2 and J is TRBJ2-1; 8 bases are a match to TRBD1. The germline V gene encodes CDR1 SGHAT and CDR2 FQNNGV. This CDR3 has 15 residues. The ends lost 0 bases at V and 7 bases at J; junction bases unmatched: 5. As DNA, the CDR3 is TGTGCCAGCAGCTTAGATGCAGGGGGCTGGAATGAGCAGTTCTTC. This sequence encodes CASSLDAGGWNEQFF.

The CDR3 is CASSYSFNRGEKLFF. CDR3 coding DNA: TGTGCCAGCAGTTACTCCTTCAACAGGGGTGAAAAACTGTTTTTT. This chain connects TRBV6-5 to TRBJ1-4; 7 nucleotides align to TRBD1. V shed 0 bases, J shed 7 bases, and the junction held 5 bases outside the gene matches. Per germline, CDR1 MNHEY and CDR2 SVGAGI. The CDR3 has 15 amino acids.